These 25 T cell receptor beta chains were all obtained from the same sample, sequenced in a study of regulatory T cells in long-lasting Graves disease. iRepertoire HTBI primers and Arm-PCR of CDR3 regions built TCR beta libraries. MiXCR, run by TCRdb on the multiplex PCR reads, gives a single entry per CDR3 protein. The data show about 470,000 distinct CDR3 sequences, with 20% to 25% seen just once and more than 6% held by the top ten. Specified time point: persistent/refractory GD, antithyroid drugs over 5 years with positive TRAb. Extracted PBMC RNA gave rise to the TCR library. This sample comprised peripheral blood mononuclear cells (PBMCs), obtained when the disease was refractory, from a patient treated with antithyroid drugs. Receptors were obtained from a female donor with Graves disease.

In this sample, this clonotype turned up a few times. This chain links TRBV5-1 with TRBJ1-1, with D perhaps matching TRBD1 (5 bases). Germline loops: CDR1 SGHRS, CDR2 YFSETQ. With 0 bases removed from V and 4 bases from J, the gap between germline ends came to 13 bases. CDR3 length equals 15 residues. The chain's CDR3 is CASSLAGSGSTEAFF. The CDR3 DNA reads as TGCGCCAGCAGCTTGGCCGGGTCAGGGAGCACTGAAGCTTTCTTT. Based on the CDR3 plus reference TRBV5-1 and TRBJ1-1, the full variable domain is KAGVTQTPRYLIKTRGQQVTLSCSPISGHRSVSWYQQTPGQGLQFLFEYFSETQRNKGNFPGRFSGRQFSNSRSEMNVSTLELGDSALYLCASSLAGSGSTEAFFGQGTRLTVV.

In its sample, this clonotype was seen once. A much larger clone is a single base away; this may be a read error. The CDR3 end shows no conserved phenylalanine or tryptophan, and so a read error is likely. The V and J genes are TRBV3-1 and TRBJ1-2, with D maybe TRBD1 (5 bases). With 3 bases removed from V and 4 bases from J, the gap between germline ends came to 12 bases. The CDR3 is 14 residues long. Germline V gives CDR1 LGHDT, CDR2 YNNKEL (reference sequence). CDR3 loop: CASSQAGLIYGYTL. The CDR3 bases are TGTGCCAGCAGCCAGGCGGGACTGATCTATGGCTACACCCTC.

This clonotype showed up many times. This chain joins TRBV6-2 or TRBV6-3 and TRBJ2-7; 9 bases fit TRBD2. V dropped 5 bases and J dropped 3; count of bases not matched to a gene: 5. The CDR3 has 14 amino acids. Germline V CDR1 and CDR2: MNHEY, SVGEGT. CDR3 coding DNA: TGTGCCAGCAGTCGAGCGGGAGGCAACTACGAGCAGTACTTC. Its translation: CASSRAGGNYEQYF.

The chain carries TRBV6-2 or TRBV6-3 and TRBJ2-7; 7 nucleotides agree with TRBD2. The CDR3 sequence is 13 residues long. The V gene's germline CDR1 is MNHEY and CDR2 SVGEGT. V was clipped by 5 bases and J by 4 bases; unmatched bases: 5. The CDR3 DNA reads as TGTGCCAGCAGTGGGGAGCGGGAATACGAGCAGTACTTC. Amino acid sequence: CASSGEREYEQYF.

This clonotype appeared a few times. V is TRBV7-9 and J is TRBJ1-2; D is possibly TRBD1 (6 bases). Trimming pared 0 bases from V and 8 bases from J, leaving 10 bases between. This CDR3 has 13 amino acids. Germline V CDR1 and CDR2: SEHNR, FQNEAQ (reference sequence). Written as DNA, the CDR3 is TGTGCCAGCAGCTTAGCTCCAGGGGCCGGCTACACCTTC. This encodes CASSLAPGAGYTF. Variable domain in full (rest from reference TRBV7-9 and TRBJ1-2): DTGVSQNPRHKITKRGQNVTFRCDPISEHNRLYWYRQTLGQGPEFLTYFQNEAQLEKSRLLSDRFSAERPKGSFSTLEIQRTEQGDSAMYLCASSLAPGAGYTFGSGTRLTVV.

The J gene is TRBJ1-6, the V gene TRBV15; no clear D gene. The germline V gene encodes CDR1 LNHNV and CDR2 YYDKDF (reference sequence). The CDR3 loop spans 16 amino acids. Trimming shortened V by 0 bases and J by 9 bases, and 15 bases separated the two germline ends. This CDR3 reads CATSRDPRQQGSPLHF. CDR3 DNA: TGTGCCACCAGCAGAGACCCCAGACAACAAGGTTCACCCCTCCACTTT. Full variable domain (missing parts from reference TRBV15 and TRBJ1-6): DAMVIQNPRYQVTQFGKPVTLSCSQTLNHNVMYWYQQKSSQAPKLLFHYYDKDFNNEADTPDNFQSRRPNTSFCFLDIRSPGLGDTAMYLCATSRDPRQQGSPLHFGNGTRLTVT.

This chain joins TRBV28 and TRBJ2-1; 8 positions agree with TRBD1. This CDR3 is built from 12 residues. Per the germline V gene, CDR1 is MDHEN and CDR2 is SYDVKM. The trim removed 6 bases at V and 9 bases at J, leaving 4 bases unmatched. Here the CDR3 reads CASRTGVREQFF. CDR3 sequence (DNA): TGTGCCAGCAGGACAGGGGTTCGTGAGCAGTTCTTC.

The V gene is TRBV20-1, the J gene TRBJ1-5; unclear D gene. V lost 0 bases to trimming and J lost 2 bases, with 11 bases between them. Germline CDR1 reads DFQATT; CDR2 reads SNEGSKA (reference sequence). The CDR3 runs 15 residues. The CDR3 region has the DNA TGCAGTGCTAGAGACAGGCTGGGTGGCAATCAGCCCCAGCATTTT. Translation: CSARDRLGGNQPQHF.

Ten or more counts support this clonotype. This chain links TRBV2 with TRBJ1-1, with a weak D call TRBD1 (6 bases). Trimming left V 4 bases short and J 2 bases short, with 11 bases between. CDR1 is SNHLY and CDR2 is FYNNEI in the germline V gene. CDR3 size: 14 residues. Here the CDR3 DNA reads TGTGCCAGCAGTGCGCAGGGGCAAAACACTGAAGCTTTCTTT. Translated: CASSAQGQNTEAFF.

This clonotype was observed many times. V is TRBV28 and J is TRBJ1-4; D unresolved. Germline values: CDR1 MDHEN, CDR2 SYDVKM. Trimming removed 4 bases from V and 4 bases from J, with 10 bases in between. This CDR3 region has 14 residues. The CDR3 DNA reads TGTGCCAGCAGTTCGTGGCCGGATAATGAAAAACTGTTTTTT. It yields the protein CASSSWPDNEKLFF. The whole variable domain, remainder taken from reference TRBV28 and TRBJ1-4, is DVKVTQSSRYLVKRTGEKVFLECVQDMDHENMFWYRQDPGLGLRLIYFSYDVKMKEKGDIPEGYSVSREKKERFSLILESASTNQTSMYLCASSSWPDNEKLFFGSGTQLSVL.

At least ten counts were recorded for this clonotype. The chain joins TRBV6-1 to TRBJ2-7; TRBD2 matches at 7 bases. CDR1 MNHNS and CDR2 SASEGT come from the germline V gene. The CDR3 length is 15 residues. V was clipped by 3 bases and J by 6 bases; unmatched bases: 11. The CDR3 DNA is TGTGCCAGCAGTGACCGGGGGGTTGTCCCCGCCGAGCAGTACTTC. Protein product: CASSDRGVVPAEQYF.

There are a few counts of this clonotype. The V gene is TRBV7-2, the J gene TRBJ2-2; 7 bases agree with TRBD2. CDR3 length: 16 amino acids. The germline gives CDR1 SGHTA, CDR2 FQGNSA. With V trimmed by 2 bases and J by 2 bases, 5 bases remained unmatched. The CDR3 sequence is CASSLTPSGNTGELFF. DNA for the CDR3: TGTGCCAGCAGCTTAACCCCTAGCGGCAACACCGGGGAGCTGTTTTTT.

V is TRBV5-6 and J is TRBJ2-7; TRBD2 aligns across 7 bases. Trimming cost V 2 bases and J 3 bases; bases outside gene matches: 8. Germline loops: CDR1 SGHDT, CDR2 YYEEEE. The CDR3 spans 15 residues. CDR3 bases: TGTGCCAGCAGCTTCGGGACTACTGAGGGCTACGAGCAGTACTTC. It codes for CASSFGTTEGYEQYF.

Regarding this clonotype: A much larger clone lies a single base off, so this may be a read error. The V gene is TRBV3-1, the J gene TRBJ1-2; D is undetermined. Germline CDR1 and CDR2: LGHDT and YNNKEL (reference sequence). This CDR3 has 14 amino acids. Here the CDR3 DNA reads TGTGCCAGCAGCCAAGTCAGTTTAGACTATGGCCACACCTTC. Its translation is CASSQVSLDYGHTF.

V is TRBV13 and J is TRBJ1-1, with D uncertain. Deletions cut 5 bases from V and 0 bases from J, with 13 bases between. Germline V lookup: CDR1 PRHDT, CDR2 FYEKMQ (reference sequence). The CDR3 runs 15 residues. The DNA of the CDR3 is TGTGCCAGCAGCAACCTTGGGAGAATGAACACTGAAGCTTTCTTT. Translating gives CASSNLGRMNTEAFF.

This clonotype was counted between two and nine times. The chain combines TRBV7-3 with TRBJ2-7; the D gene could be TRBD1 or TRBD2 (6 bases each). The CDR3 runs to 15 residues. Trimming shortened V by 5 bases and J by 2 bases, and 16 bases separated the two germline ends. From germline, CDR1 is SGHTA and CDR2 FQGTGA. CDR3 amino acids: CASSPRGAGPYEQYF. The CDR3, as DNA: TGTGCCAGCAGCCCAAGGGGGGCAGGGCCCTACGAGCAGTACTTC.

This clonotype has just a few counts. This rearrangement joins TRBV5-8 to TRBJ2-7, with 12 bases lining up with TRBD2. This CDR3 has 19 amino acids. The ends lost 3 bases at V and 2 bases at J; junction bases unmatched: 15. Germline V gene lookup returns CDR1 SGHTS and CDR2 YDEGEE. The CDR3 sequence: CASSSKVLRLAGETYEQYF. DNA for the CDR3: TGTGCCAGCAGCTCCAAAGTTTTGAGACTAGCGGGAGAAACCTACGAGCAGTACTTC.

This clonotype turned up a few times. The rearrangement uses TRBV7-2 and TRBJ1-5; weak D call: TRBD1 (5 bases). CDR3 length: 15 residues. Trimming shortened V by 2 bases and J by 4 bases, and 12 bases separated the two germline ends. Germline V lookup: CDR1 SGHTA, CDR2 FQGNSA. The DNA for the CDR3 is TGTGCCAGCAGCTTATTGGCAGGGATTAATCAGCCCCAGCATTTT. This sequence encodes CASSLLAGINQPQHF. Looking up the rest from reference TRBV7-2 and TRBJ1-5 gives the full variable domain: GAGVSQSPSNKVTEKGKDVELRCDPISGHTALYWYRQSLGQGLEFLIYFQGNSAPDKSGLPSDRFSAERTGGSVSTLTIQRTQQEDSAVYLCASSLLAGINQPQHFGDGTRLSIL.

In this sample, this clonotype turned up a few times. The conserved phenylalanine or tryptophan is not found at the CDR3 terminus, so this likely reflects a read error. This chain uses TRBV10-1 with TRBJ2-1, with 7 bases fitting TRBD2. With 0 bases clipped from V and 7 bases from J, the junction kept 3 bases outside the gene matches. The length of the CDR3 is 14 residues. Germline loops: CDR1 WNHNN, CDR2 SYGVQD (reference sequence). Here the CDR3 reads CASSESWGGNEQFS. The CDR3 coding sequence is TGCGCCAGCAGTGAGTCCTGGGGGGGTAATGAGCAGTTCTCC.

The V and J genes are TRBV13 and TRBJ1-2; 7 bases agree with TRBD1. V trimming: 4 bases; J trimming: 2 bases; junction bases outside the gene matches: 7. The CDR3 totals 15 residues. Germline CDR1 and CDR2: PRHDT and FYEKMQ (reference sequence). CDR3 protein: CASSSGQDRNYGYTF. The DNA for the CDR3 is TGTGCCAGCAGCTCCGGACAGGATCGAAACTATGGCTACACCTTC.

The genes are TRBV9 and TRBJ2-6; TRBD2 agrees at 13 bases. With V trimmed by 3 bases and J by 0 bases, 3 bases remained unmatched. Germline CDR1 reads SGDLS; CDR2 reads YYNGEE. The CDR3 is 18 residues long. The CDR3 DNA reads TGTGCCAGCAGCGGACTAGCGGGAGGCCACTCTGGGGCCAACGTCCTGACTTTC. Protein product: CASSGLAGGHSGANVLTF. Combining the CDR3 with reference TRBV9 and TRBJ2-6 gives the whole variable domain DSGVTQTPKHLITATGQRVTLRCSPRSGDLSVYWYQQSLDQGLQFLIQYYNGEERAKGNILERFSAQQFPDLHSELNLSSLELGDSALYFCASSGLAGGHSGANVLTFGAGSRLTVL.

The chain has TRBV6-2 or TRBV6-3 and TRBJ2-2; 9 positions match TRBD1. Germline CDR1 reads MNHEY; CDR2 reads SVGEGT. The V segment lost 0 bases and the J segment 5 bases; nucleotides outside the gene matches: 4. The CDR3 totals 16 residues. The CDR3 spells CASSYSQGARTGELFF. The CDR3 DNA is TGTGCCAGCAGTTACTCACAGGGGGCAAGGACCGGGGAGCTGTTTTTT.

This clonotype was detected a few times. The rearrangement joins TRBV3-1 to TRBJ1-2, with 8 nucleotides matching TRBD1. With 4 bases clipped from V and 4 bases from J, the junction kept 5 bases outside the gene matches. The CDR3 sequence is 14 residues long. Germline-derived CDR1 and CDR2 are LGHDT and YNNKEL (reference sequence). CDR3 loop: CASSPVGQGYGYTF. The CDR3 coding sequence is TGTGCCAGCAGCCCCGTCGGACAGGGCTATGGCTACACCTTC.

This clonotype appeared many times. In DNA form, the CDR3 reads TGTGCCAGCACCAGCCTAGGGACGACGCAGGGCCAGTACTTC. Translated, it gives CASTSLGTTQGQYF. This chain links TRBV27 with TRBJ2-5; D possibly uses TRBD1 or TRBD2 (5 bases each). V shed 7 bases and J shed 10 bases, with 22 bases lying between them. CDR1 and CDR2 from the germline V gene are MNHEY and SMNVEV (reference sequence). This CDR3 contains 14 residues.

The J gene is TRBJ1-2, the V gene TRBV20-1; the match to TRBD1 covers 8 bases. The CDR3 has 15 amino acids. The junction had 10 bases not matched to a gene; V was cut back by 0 bases and J by 7 bases. The germline V gene encodes CDR1 DFQATT and CDR2 SNEGSKA (reference sequence). CDR3 loop: CSARDQGRGLVGYTF. CDR3 DNA: TGCAGTGCTAGAGATCAGGGCAGGGGGCTGGTTGGCTACACCTTC.